This TCR beta chain comes out of a study of regulatory T cells in long-lasting Graves disease. This clonotype has just a few counts. For TCR beta, libraries came from iRepertoire HTBI primers and Arm-PCR of CDR3 regions. A single record per CDR3 protein comes from TCRdb applying MiXCR to the multiplex PCR reads. This table holds approximately 400,000 distinct CDR3 sequences, roughly 20% found once. The germline gives CDR1 SGHKS, CDR2 YYEKEE (reference sequence). The CDR3 consists of 15 residues. Trimming shortened V by 0 bases and J by 0 bases, and 7 bases separated the two germline ends. Regarding time point: persistent/refractory GD, antithyroid drugs over 5 years with positive TRAb. With RNA extracted from PBMCs as input, the TCR library was made. Graves' disease diagnosis was established per American Thyroid Association guidelines.

This TCR was sampled from a female donor with Graves disease. The sample consisted of peripheral blood mononuclear cells (PBMCs), taken when the disease was refractory, from a patient treated with antithyroid drugs. V usage is TRBV5-5 and J usage is TRBJ1-3; D uncertain. The CDR3 bases are TGTGCCAGCAGCTTGGAAGACCACTCTGGAAACACCATATATTTT. This codes for CASSLEDHSGNTIYF.